These 13 T cell receptor beta chains came from one sample sequenced in a study of OX40 agonist ivuxolimab in advanced cancers. Sequencing used immunoSEQ multiplex PCR; TCRdb keeps in-frame clones, though not all of them. Altogether about 88,000 clones are present, just under 90% being singletons, with the ten largest covering 1.5% to 2%. The specimen comprised CD4+ or CD8+ T cells sorted from blood, sampled in a trial of the OX40 agonist ivuxolimab. The receptors originated from an adult with an advanced solid tumor such as melanoma, head and neck, liver or kidney cancer.

This rearrangement joins TRBV7-9 to TRBJ1-3, with TRBD1 matching 9 bases. The CDR3 has 14 residues. J gave up 8 bases and V 6 bases, and 8 bases lay outside the gene matches. In germline, CDR1 is SEHNR, CDR2 FQNEAQ (reference sequence). The CDR3 loop reads CASSSTGGVDTIYF. In DNA, the CDR3 is TGTGCCAGCAGTTCTACAGGGGGCGTAGACACCATATATTTT.

J is TRBJ2-3 and V is TRBV4-2; D is perhaps TRBD1 (5 bases). The CDR3 totals 16 residues. CDR1 LGHNA and CDR2 YNFKEQ come from the germline V gene. The germline V and J ends were trimmed by 5 bases and 6 bases, with 21 bases remaining between them. The CDR3, as DNA: TGTGCCAGCAGCGGTTCAGGGCACGCAGGATTGGATACGCAGTATTTT. It translates to CASSGSGHAGLDTQYF.

Regarding this clone: This sample includes further DNA sequences coding for the same CDR3. The chain recombines TRBV10-3 with TRBJ1-1; a possible D gene is TRBD1 (6 bases). The ends were cut back, 6 bases at V and 1 base at J, with 12 bases in the middle. The CDR3 contains 14 residues. Germline lookup yields CDR1 ENHRY and CDR2 SYGVKD. This CDR3 reads CAIRGDTENTEAFF. CDR3 nucleotides: TGTGCCATCAGGGGGGACACCGAGAACACTGAAGCTTTCTTT.

This chain connects TRBV7-2 to TRBJ2-3; D is undetermined. V lost 6 bases and J lost 11, with 15 bases in between. CDR1 and CDR2 from the germline V gene are SGHTA and FQGNSA. The CDR3 covers 12 residues. The CDR3 is CASRRMANEQYF. For the CDR3, the DNA is TGTGCCAGCAGGCGGATGGCTAACGAGCAGTATTTT.

The genes are TRBV15 and TRBJ2-5; 11 bases map to TRBD1. Germline V gives CDR1 LNHNV, CDR2 YYDKDF (reference sequence). Unmatched junction bases numbered 10, after V lost 3 bases and J lost 7 bases. The CDR3 contains 16 residues. CDR3 in amino acids: CATSSLMGQGGPTQYF. For the CDR3, the DNA is TGTGCCACCAGCAGCCTAATGGGACAGGGGGGCCCGACCCAGTACTTC.

This chain connects TRBV6-6 to TRBJ2-7; 7 positions match TRBD1. CDR3 size: 14 residues. Germline assignment: CDR1 MNHNY and CDR2 SVGAGI (reference sequence). J gave up 3 bases and V 5 bases, and 7 bases lay outside the gene matches. CDR3 coding DNA: TGTGCCAGCAGTGTCCGGGACAGACTCTACGAGCAGTACTTC. This sequence encodes CASSVRDRLYEQYF.

This chain links TRBV14 with TRBJ1-2; unclear D gene. The CDR3 contains 13 residues. Germline values: CDR1 SGHDN, CDR2 FVKESK. V dropped 1 base and J dropped 8 bases, with 11 bases sitting between them. The CDR3 DNA sequence: TGTGCCAGCAGCCAAGGGCGATCCTTAGGCTACACCTTC. Translated: CASSQGRSLGYTF.

Judged by abundance, this clone is medium-sized. V and J are TRBV5-1 and TRBJ1-2; a weak D match, TRBD1 (6 bases). Germline V gives CDR1 SGHRS, CDR2 YFSETQ. This CDR3 region has 14 residues. V was cut by 2 bases and J by 2 bases, with 10 bases left in between. The CDR3 reads CASSFGQLNYGYTF. The CDR3 coding sequence is TGCGCCAGCAGCTTCGGACAGTTGAACTATGGCTACACCTTC.

This clone has a single count. The genes are TRBV4-3 and TRBJ2-3; 9 positions agree with TRBD2. CDR3 length: 16 residues. CDR1 LGHNA and CDR2 YSLEER come from the germline V gene. Losses at the gene ends were 1 base for V and 5 bases for J; bases not matched to a gene: 7. CDR3 loop: CASSQALAGGLDTQYF. Written as DNA, the CDR3 is TGCGCCAGCAGCCAAGCACTAGCGGGCGGTTTAGATACGCAGTATTTT.

The V and J genes are TRBV5-8 and TRBJ1-1; D is unclear. In germline, CDR1 is SGHTS, CDR2 YDEGEE. This CDR3 is 15 amino acids long. The V end lost 0 bases, the J end lost 1 base, and 10 bases lay between the germline ends. CDR3 in DNA: TGTGCCAGCAGCTTGGAACAGAGCTGGAACACTGAAGCTTTCTTT. Amino acid sequence: CASSLEQSWNTEAFF. Based on the CDR3 plus reference TRBV5-8 and TRBJ1-1, the full variable domain is EAGVTQSPTHLIKTRGQQATLRCSPISGHTSVYWYQQALGLGLQFLLWYDEGEERNRGNFPPRFSGRQFPNYSSELNVNALELEDSALYLCASSLEQSWNTEAFFGQGTRLTVV.

This sequence joins TRBV18 and TRBJ1-5; 7 bases are shared with TRBD1. V gave up 4 bases and J gave up 3 bases; unmatched junction bases: 6. The germline gives CDR1 KGHSH, CDR2 LQKENI. CDR3 length equals 15 residues. This chain's CDR3 is CASSHSGGDNQPQHF. The DNA for the CDR3 is TGTGCCAGCTCACACTCAGGGGGGGACAATCAGCCCCAGCATTTT.

This chain joins TRBV7-2 and TRBJ2-7; no clear D gene. The germline V and J ends were trimmed by 6 bases and 7 bases, with 10 bases remaining between them. The CDR3 runs to 11 residues. Germline loops: CDR1 SGHTA, CDR2 FQGNSA. The CDR3 DNA sequence: TGTGCCAGCAGTCAAGGGTGGGAGCAGTACTTC. It is translated as CASSQGWEQYF.

V usage is TRBV19 and J usage is TRBJ1-3; D not resolved. Per the germline V gene, CDR1 is LNHDA and CDR2 is SQIVND (reference sequence). V gave up 6 bases and J gave up 4 bases, with 16 bases separating them. The CDR3 covers 15 residues. The CDR3 loop is CASRQPGLRGNTIYF. Written as DNA, the CDR3 is TGTGCCAGTAGGCAGCCCGGGCTAAGAGGAAACACCATATATTTT. Filled out from reference TRBV19 and TRBJ1-3, the complete variable domain reads DGGITQSPKYLFRKEGQNVTLSCEQNLNHDAMYWYRQDPGQGLRLIYYSQIVNDFQKGDIAEGYSVSREKKESFPLTVTSAQKNPTAFYLCASRQPGLRGNTIYFGEGSWLTVV.